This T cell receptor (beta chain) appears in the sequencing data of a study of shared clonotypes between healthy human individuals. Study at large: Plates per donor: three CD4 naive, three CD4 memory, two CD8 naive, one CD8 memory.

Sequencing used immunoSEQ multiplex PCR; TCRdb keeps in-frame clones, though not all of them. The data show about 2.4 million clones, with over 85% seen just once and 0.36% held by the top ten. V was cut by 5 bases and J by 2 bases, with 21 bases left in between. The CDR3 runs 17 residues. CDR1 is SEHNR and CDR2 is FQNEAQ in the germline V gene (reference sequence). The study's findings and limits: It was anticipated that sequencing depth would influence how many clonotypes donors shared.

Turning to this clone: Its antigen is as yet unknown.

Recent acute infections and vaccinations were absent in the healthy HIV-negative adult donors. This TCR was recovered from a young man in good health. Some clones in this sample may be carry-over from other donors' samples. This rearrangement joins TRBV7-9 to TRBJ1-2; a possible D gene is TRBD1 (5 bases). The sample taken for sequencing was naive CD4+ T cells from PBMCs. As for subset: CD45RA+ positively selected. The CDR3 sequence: CASSPPTVGSFNYGYTF. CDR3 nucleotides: TGTGCCAGCAGCCCACCGACAGTTGGTTCTTTCAACTATGGCTACACCTTC.